The source of this T cell receptor (beta chain) is a study of beta chain features in type 1 diabetes. Worth noting for this clone: Its antigen is as yet unknown.

Overall study findings and caveats: There was a moderate but significant shortening of TCRB CDR3s in all four CD4+ subsets of Type 1 diabetes patients. Among type 1 diabetes patients, VDJ junctions had fewer insertions and more deletions.

Germline CDR1 and CDR2: LNHDA and SQIVND (reference sequence). Trimming shortened V by 5 bases and J by 0 bases, and 11 bases separated the two germline ends. The CDR3 is 15 residues long. One heparinised draw of blood, averaging about 110 mL, came from each donor. The entirety of the isolated RNA underwent reverse transcription, so expressed TCRB transcripts were sequenced. The table came from immunoSEQ multiplex PCR; TCRdb's copy has only in-frame clones and leaves some out. The table has roughly 220,000 clones, 16% seen once. This TCR came from a man aged 30 to 39 with type 1 diabetes. The material sequenced was naive CD4+ T cells from blood. The chain has TRBV19 and TRBJ2-4, with D tentatively TRBD1 (5 bases). The CDR3 sequence: CASSGALRAKNIQYF. The CDR3 DNA reads as TGTGCCAGTAGTGGGGCCCTGCGAGCCAAAAACATTCAGTACTTC.